The 30 T cell receptor beta chains below come from one sample, sequenced in a study of vaccination effects on CD4 cells after COVID-19. Generated by immunoSEQ multiplex PCR, the TCRdb table keeps only in-frame clones and is missing some. The data show 40,000 or so clones, with around 75% seen just once and 25% to 30% held by the top ten. Prior to sequencing, the ViraFEST assay stimulated PBMC with viral peptide pools, which expanded the antigen-specific CD4+ T cells. Researchers isolated CD4+ T cells once around 11 days of culture had elapsed. Documented for the person is a PCR-confirmed SARS-CoV-2 infection occurring between March and December 2020. No antigen is known for these receptors. Sequenced here: CD4+ T cells from PBMCs cultured with a peptide pool, sampled before COVID-19 vaccination. Receptors originate from a human donor who had a prior SARS-CoV-2 infection.

V usage is TRBV6-1 and J usage is TRBJ1-4; the D gene is possibly TRBD1 (6 bases). The germline V gene has CDR1 MNHNS and CDR2 SASEGT. Trimming took off 1 base at V and 8 bases at J, with 14 bases between the two ends. CDR3 length: 15 residues. The CDR3 region has the DNA TGTGCCAGCAGTGAAGTATGGGGGGCCCAGGAAAAACTGTTTTTT. Its protein product is CASSEVWGAQEKLFF.

The V and J genes are TRBV6-4 and TRBJ2-7; D unclear. Trimming removed 5 bases at V and 0 bases at J, with 14 bases between. The CDR3 consists of 15 residues. Germline CDR1 and CDR2: MRHNA and SNTAGT. The CDR3 region has the DNA TGTGCCAGCAGTTACCTCATCCCGTTCTCCTACGAGCAGTACTTC. Translated, it gives CASSYLIPFSYEQYF.

This clone was counted once. This chain uses TRBV24-1 with TRBJ2-2; D is ambiguous. Trimming stripped 0 bases from V and 2 bases from J, with 15 bases between. The CDR3 totals 18 residues. The germline gives CDR1 KGHDR, CDR2 SFDVKD. Here the CDR3 reads CATSDLQPGRVNTGELFF. Here the CDR3 DNA reads TGTGCCACCAGTGATTTGCAACCGGGTAGGGTCAACACCGGGGAGCTGTTTTTT.

This clone occurred once. J is TRBJ2-7 and V is TRBV6-1; 7 bases agree with TRBD2. CDR3 length equals 18 residues. The V and J ends lost 1 base and 5 bases, in that order; junction bases with no gene match: 17. CDR1 MNHNS and CDR2 SASEGT come from the germline V gene. CDR3 sequence reads: CASSEGGLAELTEDEQYF. In nucleotides, the CDR3 is TGTGCCAGCAGTGAAGGTGGGCTAGCGGAACTTACTGAAGACGAGCAGTACTTC.

The gene calls are TRBV6-2 or TRBV6-3 and TRBJ2-1; D gene ambiguous. Germline loops: CDR1 MNHEY, CDR2 SVGEGT. V lost 3 bases, J lost 4 bases, and 13 bases lay in between. This CDR3 has 15 residues. In DNA form, the CDR3 reads TGTGCCAGCAGTTATGGGCAGCCAGCTTACAATGAGCAGTTCTTC. Protein product: CASSYGQPAYNEQFF.

The chain uses TRBV3-1 (or the pseudogene TRBV3-2) and TRBJ1-1; D perhaps matches TRBD1 (6 bases). The V end was cut by 3 bases, the J end by 8 bases, with 10 bases between. Germline-derived CDR1 and CDR2 are LGHDT and YNNKEL (reference sequence). The CDR3 spans 12 residues. CDR3 nucleotides: TGTGCCAGCAGCCAGACCCAGGGGGAAGCTTTCTTT. Its protein product is CASSQTQGEAFF.

The rearrangement uses TRBV28 and TRBJ2-7; D perhaps matches TRBD1 (6 bases). From germline, CDR1 is MDHEN and CDR2 SYDVKM. V shed 6 bases and J shed 6 bases, with 15 bases lying between them. The CDR3 totals 13 residues. The CDR3, as DNA: TGTGCCAGCAGCCGTGGACAGAAACTCGAGCAGTACTTC. It encodes CASSRGQKLEQYF.

The chain combines TRBV5-4 with TRBJ2-3; D ambiguous. CDR1 is SGHNT and CDR2 is YYREEE in the germline V gene (reference sequence). V was cut by 1 base and J by 6 bases, with 12 bases left in between. This CDR3 has 14 amino acids. In DNA, the CDR3 is TGTGCCAGCAGCTTGTCGGCAGGTCCCGATACGCAGTATTTT. This gives the protein CASSLSAGPDTQYF.

The V and J genes are TRBV19 and TRBJ1-4; D remains unclear. The germline V gene encodes CDR1 LNHDA and CDR2 SQIVND (reference sequence). V lost 6 bases and J lost 4, with 18 bases in between. CDR3 length: 16 residues. CDR3 bases: TGTGCCAGTAGCAACCTCGCCCGCTCCGGTAATGAAAAACTGTTTTTT. Its translation: CASSNLARSGNEKLFF.

The chain links TRBV4-3 to TRBJ2-7; 8 bases map to TRBD1. Germline V CDR1 and CDR2: LGHNA, YSLEER. The CDR3 has 14 amino acids. Trimming at V came to 4 bases and at J to 6 bases, leaving 8 bases not matched to a gene. The CDR3 reads CASSRTGRVGEQYF. DNA for the CDR3: TGCGCCAGCAGCCGGACAGGGAGAGTCGGCGAGCAGTACTTC.

The chain recombines TRBV19 with TRBJ2-2; possibly TRBD1 for D (5 bases). Between the trimmed V and J ends, which lost 6 bases and 3 bases, there was a span of 17 bases. The germline V gene encodes CDR1 LNHDA and CDR2 SQIVND (reference sequence). This CDR3 contains 16 residues. For the CDR3, the DNA is TGTGCCAGTAGCATCGGACACACGATAGACACCGGGGAGCTGTTTTTT. Translation gives CASSIGHTIDTGELFF. Full variable domain (remainder filled in from reference TRBV19 and TRBJ2-2): DGGITQSPKYLFRKEGQNVTLSCEQNLNHDAMYWYRQDPGQGLRLIYYSQIVNDFQKGDIAEGYSVSREKKESFPLTVTSAQKNPTAFYLCASSIGHTIDTGELFFGEGSRLTVL.

This chain joins TRBV11-1 and TRBJ2-7; 10 bases agree with TRBD2. Germline-derived CDR1 and CDR2 are SGHAT and FQDESV (reference sequence). The junction had 4 bases not matched to a gene; V was cut back by 5 bases and J by 0 bases. The CDR3 totals 15 residues. The DNA for the CDR3 is TGTGCCAGCAGCCAAGGACTAGCGGTCTCCTACGAGCAGTACTTC. Its protein product is CASSQGLAVSYEQYF.

The chain has TRBV2 and TRBJ2-5; 7 nucleotides align to TRBD2. The ends lost 2 bases at V and 5 bases at J; junction bases unmatched: 8. The V gene's germline CDR1 is SNHLY and CDR2 FYNNEI. The CDR3 is made up of 15 amino acids. Written as DNA, the CDR3 is TGTGCCAGCAGTGAACCCCGGAACGGGGGGGAGACCCAGTACTTC. Its protein product is CASSEPRNGGETQYF.

In its sample, this clone was seen a few times. This chain uses TRBV5-1 with TRBJ1-1; 7 bases line up with TRBD1. V shed 6 bases, J shed 0 bases, and the junction held 5 bases outside the gene matches. The CDR3 totals 14 residues. CDR1 and CDR2 from the germline V gene are SGHRS and YFSETQ. Here the CDR3 DNA reads TGCGCCAGCACCTGGGACAGCCTGAACACTGAAGCTTTCTTT. Protein sequence: CASTWDSLNTEAFF.

The V gene is TRBV4-2, the J gene TRBJ2-7; 10 bases map to TRBD1. The ends lost 4 bases at V and 0 bases at J; junction bases unmatched: 12. CDR3 length: 18 residues. Germline lookup yields CDR1 LGHNA and CDR2 YNFKEQ. CDR3 in amino acids: CASSRAGTGAKSSYEQYF. In DNA, the CDR3 is TGTGCCAGCAGCCGGGCCGGGACAGGGGCGAAGAGCTCCTACGAGCAGTACTTC.

The J gene is TRBJ2-7, the V gene TRBV9; 8 bases match TRBD1. The CDR3 runs to 16 residues. V gave up 3 bases and J gave up 5 bases; unmatched junction bases: 13. Germline loops: CDR1 SGDLS, CDR2 YYNGEE. This CDR3 reads CASSAEPGTGQDEQYF. In DNA form, the CDR3 reads TGTGCCAGCAGCGCAGAGCCGGGGACAGGTCAAGACGAGCAGTACTTC. Supplemented by reference TRBV9 and TRBJ2-7, the full variable domain reads DSGVTQTPKHLITATGQRVTLRCSPRSGDLSVYWYQQSLDQGLQFLIQYYNGEERAKGNILERFSAQQFPDLHSELNLSSLELGDSALYFCASSAEPGTGQDEQYFGPGTRLTVT.

The rearrangement joins TRBV23-1 to TRBJ2-5; no clear D. TRBV23-1 is filed as an ORF, its function uncertain. The CDR3 loop spans 19 amino acids. The V end was cut by 4 bases, the J end by 5 bases, with 29 bases between. The CDR3 sequence is CASSLNRGLTTFLGETQYF. CDR3 nucleotide sequence: TGCGCCAGCAGTCTGAACAGAGGCCTAACCACCTTCCTGGGGGAGACCCAGTACTTC.

The chain is built from TRBV15 and TRBJ2-2; a possible D gene is TRBD2 (6 bases). The V end lost 1 base, the J end lost 7 bases, and 13 bases lay between the germline ends. The CDR3 is 15 residues long. Germline V gives CDR1 LNHNV, CDR2 YYDKDF (reference sequence). The CDR3, as DNA: TGTGCCACCAGCAGAGGGGGGACTTTTTTCGGGGAGCTGTTTTTT. This translates into CATSRGGTFFGELFF.

The table lists this clone with a few counts. At the DNA level, this CDR3 is encoded by other sequences in the same sample as well. This chain joins TRBV19 and TRBJ1-6; D not certain. This CDR3 contains 13 residues. Germline assignment: CDR1 LNHDA and CDR2 SQIVND (reference sequence). V lost 1 base to trimming and J lost 8 bases, with 6 bases between them. The chain's CDR3 is CASSIGKDSPLHF. As DNA, the CDR3 is TGTGCCAGTAGTATAGGCAAGGATTCACCCCTCCACTTT.

The rearrangement links TRBV28 to TRBJ1-4; unclear D gene. There are 15 residues in the CDR3. Per the germline V gene, CDR1 is MDHEN and CDR2 is SYDVKM. V dropped 4 bases and J dropped 7 bases, with 16 bases sitting between them. CDR3 sequence reads: CASSSGYNWGEKLFF. For the CDR3, the DNA is TGTGCCAGCAGTTCAGGTTACAATTGGGGTGAAAAACTGTTTTTT.

V usage is TRBV5-1 and J usage is TRBJ2-7, with 8 bases identical to TRBD1. The CDR3 covers 15 residues. The germline CDR1 and CDR2 sequences are SGHRS and YFSETQ. Unmatched junction bases numbered 13, after V lost 4 bases and J lost 7 bases. CDR3 residues: CASSRESDRASEQYF. DNA for the CDR3: TGCGCCAGCAGCCGGGAGTCGGACAGGGCCTCGGAGCAGTACTTC.

J is TRBJ2-7 and V is TRBV3-1 (or the pseudogene TRBV3-2); D may be TRBD1 (5 bases). The length of the CDR3 is 14 residues. Trimming shortened V by 2 bases and J by 2 bases, and 10 bases separated the two germline ends. Germline CDR1 and CDR2: LGHDT and YNNKEL (reference sequence). CDR3 nucleotides: TGTGCCAGCAGCCAACGCAGGGTGCCCTACGAGCAGTACTTC. Translated, it gives CASSQRRVPYEQYF.

The CDR3 is CASGPGGALETQYF. The CDR3 DNA reads TGTGCTAGTGGCCCAGGAGGGGCTCTGGAGACCCAGTACTTC. The chain combines TRBV12-5 with TRBJ2-5, with TRBD2 as a possible D gene (6 bases). The CDR3 loop spans 14 amino acids. Germline loops: CDR1 LGHNT, CDR2 FRNRAP. Trimming stripped 6 bases from V and 5 bases from J, with 16 bases between.

The chain recombines TRBV7-9 with TRBJ1-1; 7 nucleotides align to TRBD1. This CDR3 contains 13 residues. Germline CDR1 and CDR2: SEHNR and FQNEAQ (reference sequence). Germline trimming cut 7 bases from V and 5 bases from J; bases unmatched to any gene: 7. The CDR3 DNA follows: TGTGCCAGCACCTTGCTACAGGGGACTGAAGCTTTCTTT. Translated, it gives CASTLLQGTEAFF.

The V call is TRBV9, the J call TRBJ1-2; TRBD1 matches at 9 bases. Trimming cost V 0 bases and J 5 bases; bases outside gene matches: 2. Germline loops: CDR1 SGDLS, CDR2 YYNGEE. The CDR3 is 14 residues long. This chain's CDR3 is CASSVGDRVYGYTF. In DNA, the CDR3 is TGTGCCAGCAGCGTAGGGGACAGGGTTTATGGCTACACCTTC. Full variable domain (outside the CDR3, taken from reference TRBV9 and TRBJ1-2): DSGVTQTPKHLITATGQRVTLRCSPRSGDLSVYWYQQSLDQGLQFLIQYYNGEERAKGNILERFSAQQFPDLHSELNLSSLELGDSALYFCASSVGDRVYGYTFGSGTRLTVV.

The chain combines TRBV7-8 with TRBJ1-5; D perhaps matches TRBD1 (5 bases). The CDR3 covers 13 residues. V gave up 5 bases and J gave up 7 bases, with 12 bases separating them. Germline V gene lookup returns CDR1 SGHVS and CDR2 FQNEAQ. The CDR3, as DNA: TGTGCCAGCAGCGACTTGGGACCCCAGCCCCAGCATTTT. It translates to CASSDLGPQPQHF.

This clone was counted between two and nine times. Sequence at one end of the junction differs from germline and may be a read error. V is TRBV7-7 and J is TRBJ2-1, with no clear D. The CDR3 extends over 15 amino acids. Germline V gives CDR1 SSHAT, CDR2 FNYEAQ (reference sequence). CDR3 loop: CASSLVPSSYNEQFF. The CDR3, as DNA: TGTGCTAGCAGCTTAGTCCCGAGCTCCTACAATGAGCAGTTCTTC.

The chain has TRBV2 and TRBJ2-7; D gene uncertain. The germline V gene encodes CDR1 SNHLY and CDR2 FYNNEI. V lost 7 bases, J lost 6 bases, and 19 bases lay in between. The CDR3 sequence is 14 residues long. DNA of the CDR3: TGTGCCAGCAAACGACTTTTAAAGAACTCCGAGCAGTACTTC. It is translated as CASKRLLKNSEQYF.

Only a few counts were recorded for this clone. The chain recombines TRBV12-5 with TRBJ1-5; the D gene is possibly TRBD1 (5 bases). Trimming took off 6 bases at V and 5 bases at J, with 11 bases between the two ends. This CDR3 is 13 amino acids long. Germline CDR1 and CDR2: LGHNT and FRNRAP. The CDR3 spells CASGGTYYQPQHF. The CDR3 DNA reads as TGTGCTAGTGGAGGGACCTATTATCAGCCCCAGCATTTT.

The chain uses TRBV7-2 and TRBJ2-3; 8 bases are a match to TRBD2. There are 18 residues in the CDR3. The trim removed 4 bases at V and 1 base at J, leaving 13 bases unmatched. Per germline, CDR1 SGHTA and CDR2 FQGNSA. Here the CDR3 reads CASSSWGAGEFRTDTQYF. DNA for the CDR3: TGTGCCAGCAGCTCTTGGGGAGCGGGGGAGTTCCGCACAGATACGCAGTATTTT. The full variable domain, with the rest looked up from reference TRBV7-2 and TRBJ2-3, is GAGVSQSPSNKVTEKGKDVELRCDPISGHTALYWYRQSLGQGLEFLIYFQGNSAPDKSGLPSDRFSAERTGGSVSTLTIQRTQQEDSAVYLCASSSWGAGEFRTDTQYFGPGTRLTVL.